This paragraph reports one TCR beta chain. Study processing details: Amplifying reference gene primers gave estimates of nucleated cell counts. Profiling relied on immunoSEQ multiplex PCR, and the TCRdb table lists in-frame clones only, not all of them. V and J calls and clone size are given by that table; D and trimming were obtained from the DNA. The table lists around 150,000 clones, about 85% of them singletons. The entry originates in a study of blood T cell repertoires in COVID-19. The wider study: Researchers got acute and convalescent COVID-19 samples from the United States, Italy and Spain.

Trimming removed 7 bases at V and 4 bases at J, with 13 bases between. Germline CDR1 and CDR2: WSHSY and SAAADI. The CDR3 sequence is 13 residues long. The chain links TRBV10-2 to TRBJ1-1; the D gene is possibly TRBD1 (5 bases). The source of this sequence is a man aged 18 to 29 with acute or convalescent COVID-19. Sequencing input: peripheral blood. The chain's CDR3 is CASIAGSTTEAFF. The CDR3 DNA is TGCGCCAGCATTGCAGGGTCGACCACTGAAGCTTTCTTT.